The 4 T cell receptor beta chains below all came from one sample that was sequenced in a study of blood T cell repertoires in COVID-19. Generated by immunoSEQ multiplex PCR, the TCRdb table keeps only in-frame clones and is missing some. The data show 200,000 to 250,000 clones, more than 80% seen once. The sequenced material came from PBMCs or T cells enriched from blood (not recorded which). These receptors all stem from a man aged 30 to 45 who had recovered from COVID-19.

This sequence joins TRBV30 and TRBJ1-1; tentative D call: TRBD1 (6 bases). Between the trimmed V and J ends, which lost 2 bases and 6 bases, there was a span of 16 bases. CDR1 and CDR2 from the germline V gene are GTSNPN and SVGIG (reference sequence). The CDR3 contains 14 residues. The CDR3 reads CAWSRGGGRAEAFF. CDR3 nucleotide sequence: TGTGCCTGGAGTCGAGGGGGGGGCCGGGCTGAAGCTTTCTTT.

The chain employs TRBV9 and TRBJ2-3; D is unclear. Germline V lookup: CDR1 SGDLS, CDR2 YYNGEE. Trimming pared 2 bases from V and 0 bases from J, leaving 7 bases between. The CDR3 contains 14 residues. The CDR3 loop reads CASSVMSSTDTQYF. DNA of the CDR3: TGTGCCAGCAGCGTTATGTCTAGCACAGATACGCAGTATTTT.

V usage is TRBV19 and J usage is TRBJ2-7; tentatively, D is TRBD1 (6 bases). With 5 bases removed from V and 3 bases from J, the gap between germline ends came to 11 bases. The V gene's germline CDR1 is LNHDA and CDR2 SQIVND (reference sequence). The CDR3 totals 13 residues. This CDR3 is CASSGGSNYEQYF. The CDR3, as DNA: TGTGCCAGTAGTGGGGGCTCTAACTACGAGCAGTACTTC.

The V and J genes are TRBV27 and TRBJ2-7; D possibly corresponds to TRBD1 (5 bases). The V and J ends lost 5 bases and 3 bases respectively, with 17 bases between them. Germline-derived CDR1 and CDR2 are MNHEY and SMNVEV (reference sequence). This CDR3 is built from 15 residues. CDR3 sequence: CASSPYRITLYEQYF. CDR3 sequence (DNA): TGTGCCAGCAGTCCTTACAGGATTACTCTCTACGAGCAGTACTTC.